The next 16 T cell receptor beta chains were all read from a single sample in a study of blood T cell repertoires in COVID-19. The repertoire was sequenced with immunoSEQ multiplex PCR; TCRdb's copy has only in-frame clones and lacks some. The sample contains about 50,000 clones, 70% to 80% of which appear only once. Specimen: peripheral blood. These receptors all stem from a man over 45 with active or convalescent COVID-19.

CDR3 region: CASSLLASYEQYF. DNA of the CDR3: TGTGCCAGCAGCTTACTAGCGTCCTACGAGCAGTACTTC. This chain connects TRBV7-2 to TRBJ2-7, with D possibly TRBD2 on 6 matching bases. The V gene lost 2 bases and the J gene lost 1 base, with 6 bases spanning the gap. The length of the CDR3 is 13 residues. Germline values: CDR1 SGHTA, CDR2 FQGNSA.

J is TRBJ1-2 and V is TRBV6-1; D perhaps matches TRBD1 (5 bases). Per germline, CDR1 MNHNS and CDR2 SASEGT. Trimming removed 2 bases at V and 4 bases at J, with 14 bases between. This CDR3 is built from 15 residues. The CDR3 bases are TGTGCCAGCAGTGAAAATTGGGGCAGTTCCTATGGCTACACCTTC. This encodes CASSENWGSSYGYTF.

This sequence joins TRBV7-8 and TRBJ2-1; D remains unclear. Germline CDR1 is SGHVS and CDR2 is FQNEAQ. Between the trimmed V and J ends, which lost 8 bases and 0 bases, there was a span of 11 bases. CDR3 length: 14 residues. The CDR3 region has the DNA TGTGCCAGCGGTCGGCGGTCCTCCTACAATGAGCAGTTCTTC. Translated: CASGRRSSYNEQFF.

The chain employs TRBV15 and TRBJ2-1; 7 bases are a match to TRBD2. Germline V gene lookup returns CDR1 LNHNV and CDR2 YYDKDF (reference sequence). V gave up 5 bases and J gave up 7 bases; unmatched junction bases: 5. The CDR3 length is 13 residues. The DNA of the CDR3 is TGTGCCACCAGCGTCGGGGGGATAAATGAGCAGTTCTTC. Protein sequence: CATSVGGINEQFF. The full variable domain, its missing parts supplied by reference TRBV15 and TRBJ2-1, is DAMVIQNPRYQVTQFGKPVTLSCSQTLNHNVMYWYQQKSSQAPKLLFHYYDKDFNNEADTPDNFQSRRPNTSFCFLDIRSPGLGDTAMYLCATSVGGINEQFFGPGTRLTVL.

Note on this clone: One end of the junction varies from germline; a read error may be responsible. This chain uses TRBV7-2 with TRBJ1-5; no firm D call. The germline V gene has CDR1 SGHTA and CDR2 FQGNSA. This CDR3 has 15 residues. In DNA, the CDR3 is TGTGCCAGCAGCTTAGTTGGGGAGGGCAACCAGCCCCAGCATTTT. Protein product: CASSLVGEGNQPQHF.

The chain is built from TRBV18 and TRBJ2-7; 7 nucleotides match TRBD1. This CDR3 comprises 15 residues. Looked up from germline, CDR1 is KGHSH and CDR2 is LQKENI. Trimming cost V 2 bases and J 3 bases; bases outside gene matches: 7. The CDR3 loop reads CASSPEYTGDYEQYF. The CDR3 DNA follows: TGTGCCAGCTCACCAGAATATACAGGGGACTACGAGCAGTACTTC.

This clone has more than one count but fewer than ten. This rearrangement joins TRBV30 to TRBJ2-3; tentative D call: TRBD1 (5 bases). V gave up 4 bases and J gave up 4 bases, with 9 bases separating them. The CDR3 covers 12 residues. Germline CDR1 GTSNPN, CDR2 SVGIG (reference sequence). In DNA form, the CDR3 reads TGTGCCTGGACGTCGACAGCAGATACGCAGTATTTT. Protein: CAWTSTADTQYF.

This sequence joins TRBV4-2 and TRBJ2-2; 10 bases align to TRBD1. This CDR3 is 18 amino acids long. The J segment lost 5 bases and the V segment lost 2 bases, leaving 11 bases of the junction unmatched. Germline values: CDR1 LGHNA, CDR2 YNFKEQ. CDR3 protein: CASSQTMGTGVLTGELFF. Written as DNA, the CDR3 is TGTGCCAGCAGCCAAACGATGGGGACAGGGGTTCTGACCGGGGAGCTGTTTTTT.

The chain is built from TRBV5-4 and TRBJ1-2, with TRBD1 identical over 8 bases. CDR1 and CDR2 (germline): SGHNT, YYREEE (reference sequence). The CDR3 sequence is 13 residues long. The ends lost 3 bases at V and 9 bases at J; junction bases unmatched: 7. The CDR3 region has the DNA TGTGCCAGCAGCTCAGACAGGGGCACTCGCTACACCTTC. This encodes CASSSDRGTRYTF.

In its sample, this clone was seen a few times. This chain links TRBV7-3 with TRBJ1-1; tentatively, D is TRBD1 (5 bases). The CDR3 contains 13 residues. Per the germline V gene, CDR1 is SGHTA and CDR2 is FQGTGA. V was clipped by 3 bases and J by 1 base, with 6 bases between them. CDR3 sequence (DNA): TGTGCCAGCAGCTTCCAGGGGAACACTGAAGCTTTCTTT. Amino acid sequence: CASSFQGNTEAFF.

The chain is built from TRBV29-1 and TRBJ1-1; TRBD1 agrees at 7 bases. V lost 3 bases to trimming and J lost 1 base; unmatched junction nucleotides: 2. CDR3 size: 13 residues. Germline lookup yields CDR1 SQVTM and CDR2 ANQGSEA. CDR3: CSVDRGANTEAFF. The CDR3 DNA reads TGCAGCGTTGACAGGGGGGCGAACACTGAAGCTTTCTTT.

The rearrangement joins TRBV5-1 to TRBJ2-7; tentatively, D is TRBD1 (6 bases). The CDR3 has 14 residues. V was pared by 0 bases and J by 6 bases, with 13 bases between. CDR1 is SGHRS and CDR2 is YFSETQ in the germline V gene. The CDR3 is CASSLVLVGGEQYF. The CDR3 bases are TGCGCCAGCAGCTTGGTACTCGTAGGGGGCGAGCAGTACTTC. Looking up the rest from reference TRBV5-1 and TRBJ2-7 gives the full variable domain: KAGVTQTPRYLIKTRGQQVTLSCSPISGHRSVSWYQQTPGQGLQFLFEYFSETQRNKGNFPGRFSGRQFSNSRSEMNVSTLELGDSALYLCASSLVLVGGEQYFGPGTRLTVT.

This clone was detected a few times. V is TRBV7-9 and J is TRBJ2-3; D remains ambiguous. The CDR3 is made up of 16 amino acids. Between the trimmed V and J ends, which lost 5 bases and 4 bases, there was a span of 19 bases. Germline values: CDR1 SEHNR, CDR2 FQNEAQ (reference sequence). CDR3 amino acids: CASSRSLTGEADTQYF. The CDR3 nucleotides read TGTGCCAGCAGCCGGAGTTTGACCGGTGAGGCAGATACGCAGTATTTT.

The chain has TRBV19 and TRBJ2-2; 8 bases match TRBD2. Trimming removed 0 bases from V and 7 bases from J; junction bases left unmatched: 7. This CDR3 spans 16 amino acids. Germline CDR1 LNHDA, CDR2 SQIVND (reference sequence). The CDR3 coding sequence is TGTGCCAGTAGTATAGACTTGGGACTAGACAGCGGGGAGCTGTTTTTT. This sequence encodes CASSIDLGLDSGELFF.

The chain uses TRBV30 and TRBJ2-7; D possibly corresponds to TRBD1 (5 bases). The CDR3 is 13 residues long. Germline V gene data show CDR1 as GTSNPN and CDR2 as SVGIG (reference sequence). The V end lost 4 bases, the J end lost 6 bases, and 16 bases lay between the germline ends. The CDR3 loop reads CAWTGPGWGEQYF. The CDR3, as DNA: TGTGCCTGGACCGGCCCAGGGTGGGGCGAGCAGTACTTC. The entire variable domain, with the rest obtained from reference TRBV30 and TRBJ2-7, is as follows: SQTIHQWPATLVQPVGSPLSLECTVEGTSNPNLYWYRQAAGRGLQLLFYSVGIGQISSEVPQNLSASRPQDRQFILSSKKLLLSDSGFYLCAWTGPGWGEQYFGPGTRLTVT.

This clone has a handful of counts. The genes are TRBV19 and TRBJ1-1; D is uncertain. V lost 1 base, J lost 8 bases, and 14 bases lay in between. The CDR3 has 14 amino acids. CDR1 and CDR2 from the germline V gene are LNHDA and SQIVND (reference sequence). The CDR3 sequence: CASSIAEPLGEAFF. The CDR3 DNA sequence: TGTGCCAGTAGTATAGCGGAGCCCCTTGGGGAAGCTTTCTTT.